The rows below give T cell receptor beta chains drawn from one sample of a study of cytomegalovirus exposure and HLA in healthy donors. TCRdb's table, derived via immunoSEQ multiplex PCR, lists solely in-frame clones and lacks some. The sample lists 95,000 to 100,000 clones, approximately 72% occurring once. Sequencing was carried out using PBMCs. These receptors all come from a middle-aged woman in good health and CMV-seronegative. Both conserved end residues are part of each CDR3. D genes are given only for firm matches. Clone sizes are given selectively: once, few, many, or a class where the clone is expanded.

TRBV29-1	NA	NA	TRBJ2-5	TGCAGCGTTGGAGCCCTGGACACAAGGGGAGAGACCCAGTACTTC	CSVGALDTRGETQYF
TRBV9	NA	NA	TRBJ1-6	TGTGCCAGCAGCGCAGGGGTCAGGAATTCACCCCTCCACTTT	CASSAGVRNSPLHF
TRBV19	once	NA	TRBJ2-7	TGTGCCAGTAGTATCGGTCTTGGCTCCTACGAGCAGTACTTC	CASSIGLGSYEQYF
TRBV5-1	NA	NA	TRBJ2-5	TGCGCCAGCAGCTTGTTGGCGGGGGCCGGCCAAGAGACCCAGTACTTC	CASSLLAGAGQETQYF
TRBV6-1	few	TRBD1	TRBJ2-7	TGTGCCAGCACCGGTGACAGGGGGCTCTACGAGCAGTACTTC	CASTGDRGLYEQYF
TRBV10-3	NA	NA	TRBJ1-5	TGTGCCATCAGTGAGGGGGGGAGCAATCAGCCCCAGCATTTT	CAISEGGSNQPQHF
TRBV10-3	NA	NA	TRBJ2-7	TGTGCCATCAGTGAGTCGATGGGCTTTGGCTACGAGCAGTACTTC	CAISESMGFGYEQYF
TRBV7-2	NA	NA	TRBJ2-5	TGTGCCAGCAGCCCTGGCGATCTAGCCCTCCAAGAGACCCAGTACTTC	CASSPGDLALQETQYF
TRBV5-5	few	TRBD1	TRBJ2-2	TGTGCCAGCAGCTTAAGACAGGGCTCGAACACCGGGGAGCTGTTTTTT	CASSLRQGSNTGELFF
TRBV11-2	NA	NA	TRBJ1-1	TGTGCCAGCAGCTTAGGCAGGAACACTGAAGCTTTCTTT	CASSLGRNTEAFF
TRBV7-8	few	NA	TRBJ2-7	TGTGCCAGCAGCTTAGACAGGACGTCCTACGAGCAGTACTTC	CASSLDRTSYEQYF
TRBV6-5	once	NA	TRBJ2-1	TGTGCCAGCAGTTATGGGCTTCTTGACTCCTACAATGAGCAGTTCTTC	CASSYGLLDSYNEQFF
TRBV30	NA	NA	TRBJ1-5	TGTGCCTCCTCTAGTCAGGGCCATCAGCCCCAGCATTTT	CASSSQGHQPQHF
TRBV5-1	few	TRBD2	TRBJ2-1	TGCGCCAGCAGCTTGAATCCGACTAGCGGGACCTTAGAGCAGTTCTTC	CASSLNPTSGTLEQFF
TRBV5-6	few	NA	TRBJ2-3	TGTGCCAGCAGCCCATATAACAGGGCAGATACGCAGTATTTT	CASSPYNRADTQYF
TRBV11-2	NA	NA	TRBJ1-4	TGTGCCAGCAGCCCAAACCAGGTGACAGAAAAACTGTTTTTT	CASSPNQVTEKLFF
TRBV5-4	NA	TRBD1	TRBJ2-5	TGTGCCATCCAGCAGGGGGAAGAGACCCAGTACTTC	CAIQQGEETQYF
TRBV7-9	NA	NA	TRBJ2-7	TGTGCCAGCAGCTTAGCGATGGGACTGAAGGCCGAGCAGTACTTC	CASSLAMGLKAEQYF
TRBV28	few	NA	TRBJ1-5	TGTGCCAGCCTACAAGTGGGGGCAATTGGCGATCAGCCCCAGCATTTT	CASLQVGAIGDQPQHF
TRBV13	once	TRBD2	TRBJ2-7	TGTGCCAGCAGCTTGGGTAGGGGTTCGGGCGGGAGCGGATACGAGCAGTACTTC	CASSLGRGSGGSGYEQYF
TRBV19	few	TRBD2	TRBJ2-7	TGTGCCAGTAGTATGGTGGCGGGGGGGCAAGAGCAGTACTTC	CASSMVAGGQEQYF
TRBV28	once	NA	TRBJ1-3	TGTGCCAGCAGTTTAGTACAGGCTGCTCGCACCATATATTTT	CASSLVQAARTIYF
TRBV27	NA	TRBD2	TRBJ2-7	TGTGCCAGCAGTAGGCTAGCGGGGACACCCTCCTACGAGCAGTACTTC	CASSRLAGTPSYEQYF
TRBV11-2	NA	TRBD2	TRBJ2-1	TGTGCCAGCAGCTTAGACAGCGGGGGGGTTTCCTACAATGAGCAGTTCTTC	CASSLDSGGVSYNEQFF
TRBV5-1	once	TRBD1	TRBJ1-1	TGCGCCAGCAGCTTGAGGACAGGGGGCTTGAACACTGAAGCTTTCTTT	CASSLRTGGLNTEAFF
TRBV2	NA	TRBD1	TRBJ2-7	TGTGCCAGTTCGGGATATGGGGACAGGGCGGACGAGCAGTACTTC	CASSGYGDRADEQYF
TRBV7-2	once	TRBD2	TRBJ2-3	TGTGCCAGCAGCTTAGCGCGATTTAGCGGGGGGCCTGGAGATACGCAGTATTTT	CASSLARFSGGPGDTQYF
TRBV28	NA	NA	TRBJ2-1	TGTGCCAGCAGTCCCGGGTGGGAGACTGAGCAGTTCTTC	CASSPGWETEQFF
TRBV29-1	few	TRBD1	TRBJ2-5	TGCAGCGTTGGGACAGGTAGTGGAGAGACCCAGTACTTC	CSVGTGSGETQYF
TRBV19	NA	TRBD1	TRBJ2-5	TGTGCCAGTAGTAGAGTGGGACAGGGGGCGGTCGGGACCCAGTACTTC	CASSRVGQGAVGTQYF
TRBV28	NA	TRBD1	TRBJ2-1	TGTGCCAGCAGATTCCCGGGACAGGGTCACAATGAGCAGTTCTTC	CASRFPGQGHNEQFF
TRBV28	NA	NA	TRBJ2-2	TGTGCCAGCAGTTTCCCCCCGACAACGAACACCGGGGAGCTGTTTTTT	CASSFPPTTNTGELFF
TRBV29-1	once	TRBD2	TRBJ2-3	TGCAGCGTGAATCAACGGGAGGGGGGCACAGATACGCAGTATTTT	CSVNQREGGTDTQYF
TRBV7-9	NA	TRBD2	TRBJ2-2	TGTGCCAGCAGCGGACTAGCGGGAGGGGGGGACACCGGGGAGCTGTTTTTT	CASSGLAGGGDTGELFF
TRBV27	few	NA	TRBJ1-2	TGTGCCAGCAGTTTCTCCGCAGCTAACTATGGCTACACCTTC	CASSFSAANYGYTF
TRBV6-5	NA	TRBD1	TRBJ2-7	TGTGCCAGCAGTCCCGGGACAGGGTACGAGCAGTACTTC	CASSPGTGYEQYF
TRBV5-4	NA	TRBD1	TRBJ2-1	TGTGCCAGCAGCTTGACAGGGGGCAGGCGCAATGAGCAGTTCTTC	CASSLTGGRRNEQFF
TRBV11-2	NA	NA	TRBJ2-5	TGTGCCAGCAGCTTATCTCGGGAGACCCAGTACTTC	CASSLSRETQYF
TRBV5-4	NA	NA	TRBJ2-7	TGTGCCAGCAGCTTTCCAGGGTCCCTAGGCTACGAGCAGTACTTC	CASSFPGSLGYEQYF
TRBV11-2	NA	TRBD1	TRBJ1-1	TGTGCCAGCAGCGTTGACAGGGCGAGCACTGAAGCTTTCTTT	CASSVDRASTEAFF
TRBV15	NA	NA	TRBJ2-3	TGTGCCACCAGCAGAGAAGGACAGAGCTACTTTCCCGACGCAGATACGCAGTATTTT	CATSREGQSYFPDADTQYF
TRBV6-1	few	TRBD2	TRBJ2-1	TGTGCCAGCCACTTTAGCGGGGGGGCGTACAATGAGCAGTTCTTC	CASHFSGGAYNEQFF
TRBV4-3	NA	NA	TRBJ1-6	TGCGCCAGCAGCCAAGACTTTGGGGGCATAGCCCACCTCCACTTT	CASSQDFGGIAHLHF
TRBV6-4	few	TRBD2	TRBJ2-7	TGTGCCAGCAGTTTCCTAGCGGGGGGTTCCTACGAGCAGTACTTC	CASSFLAGGSYEQYF
TRBV7-3	NA	NA	TRBJ2-7	TGTGCCAGCAGCCCGAGCAGGGATGGGGAGCAGTACTTC	CASSPSRDGEQYF
TRBV11-2	NA	NA	TRBJ1-3	TGTGCCAGCAGCTTAGGAGGTGATGGGGGCGGAAACACCATATATTTT	CASSLGGDGGGNTIYF
TRBV7-9	NA	TRBD1	TRBJ2-5	TGTGCCAGCAGCCCAAACAGGGGGCCATCAGAGACCCAGTACTTC	CASSPNRGPSETQYF
TRBV11-2	NA	TRBD2	TRBJ2-7	TGCGCCAGCAGCCGAGCGTGGGCTAGCGGGGAGCAGTACTTC	CASSRAWASGEQYF
TRBV30	NA	TRBD2	TRBJ2-2	TGTGCCTGGAGGCCTAGCGGGAGGGCCGGGGAGCTGTTTTTT	CAWRPSGRAGELFF
TRBV9	NA	NA	TRBJ1-2	TGTGCCAGCAGCGTCGGGAAGGATTCTAACTATGGCTACACCTTC	CASSVGKDSNYGYTF
TRBV27	NA	NA	TRBJ2-7	TGTGCCAGCAGTCCCGCGAGCCTGAGGGTAATGTTCTACGAGCAGTACTTC	CASSPASLRVMFYEQYF
TRBV7-3	NA	NA	TRBJ2-5	TGTGCCAGCAGCTCCTATCCCCCGGGGATGGGGAACCAAGAGACCCAGTACTTC	CASSSYPPGMGNQETQYF
TRBV5-5	NA	TRBD1	TRBJ1-2	TGTGCCAGCAGGTTTGACAGGGGGCGAGGCTATGGCTACACCTTC	CASRFDRGRGYGYTF
TRBV2	NA	NA	TRBJ2-7	TGTGCCAGCAGAGTCGACAGTACACCTGCCTACGAGCAGTACTTC	CASRVDSTPAYEQYF
TRBV11-2	once	TRBD2	TRBJ2-5	TGTGCCAGCAGCTTCAGCGGGAGGACCCAAGAGACCCAGTACTTC	CASSFSGRTQETQYF
TRBV7-6	NA	TRBD1	TRBJ2-5	TGTGCCAGCAGCTTAGTCGGACAGGGGATGCGAGAGACCCAGTACTTC	CASSLVGQGMRETQYF
TRBV19	NA	NA	TRBJ1-2	TGTGCCAGTAGCCGAGGTGTGGAGTTAGCTAACTATGGCTACACCTTC	CASSRGVELANYGYTF
TRBV19	NA	NA	TRBJ2-1	TGTGCCAGTAGTATGGCATTAGCGGCTTACAATGAGCAGTTCTTC	CASSMALAAYNEQFF
TRBV9	NA	NA	TRBJ2-7	TGTGCCAGCAGCGTAGGCCGGTCTAGCGAGCAGTACTTC	CASSVGRSSEQYF